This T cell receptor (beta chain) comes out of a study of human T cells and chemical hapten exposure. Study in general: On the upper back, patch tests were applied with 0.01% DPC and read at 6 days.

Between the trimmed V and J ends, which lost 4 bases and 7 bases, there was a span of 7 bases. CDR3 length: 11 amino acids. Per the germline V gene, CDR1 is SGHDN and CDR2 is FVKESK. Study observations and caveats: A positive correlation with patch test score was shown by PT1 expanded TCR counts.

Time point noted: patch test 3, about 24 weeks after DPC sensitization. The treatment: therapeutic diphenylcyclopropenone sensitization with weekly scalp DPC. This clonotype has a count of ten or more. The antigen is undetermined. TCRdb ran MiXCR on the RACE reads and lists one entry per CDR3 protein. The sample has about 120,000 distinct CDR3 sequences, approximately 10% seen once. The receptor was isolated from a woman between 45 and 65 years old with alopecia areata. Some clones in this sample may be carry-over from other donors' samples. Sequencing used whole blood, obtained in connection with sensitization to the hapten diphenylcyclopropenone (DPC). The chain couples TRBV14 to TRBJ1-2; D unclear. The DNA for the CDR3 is TGTGCCAGCAGCCGTGGATCTGGCTACACCTTC. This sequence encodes CASSRGSGYTF.